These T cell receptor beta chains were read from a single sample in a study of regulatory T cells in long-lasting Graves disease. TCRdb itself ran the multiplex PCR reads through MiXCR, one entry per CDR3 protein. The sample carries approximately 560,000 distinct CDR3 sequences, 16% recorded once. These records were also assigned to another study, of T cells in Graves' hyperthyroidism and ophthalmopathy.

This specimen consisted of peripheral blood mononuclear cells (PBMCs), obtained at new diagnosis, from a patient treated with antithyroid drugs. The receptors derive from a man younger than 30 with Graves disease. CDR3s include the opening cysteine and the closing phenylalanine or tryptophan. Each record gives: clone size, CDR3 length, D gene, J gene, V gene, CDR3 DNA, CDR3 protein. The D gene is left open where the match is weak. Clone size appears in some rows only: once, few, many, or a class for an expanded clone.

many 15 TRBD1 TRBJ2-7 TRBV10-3 TGTGCCATCAGTGAGATATTGGGACAGAGCTACGAGCAGTACTTC CAISEILGQSYEQYF
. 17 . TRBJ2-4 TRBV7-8 TGTGCCAGCAGCTTAGCCGCTGGAAAGGGCCAAAGGGACATTCAGTACTTC CASSLAAGKGQRDIQYF
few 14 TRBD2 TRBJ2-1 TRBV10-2 TGCGCTACACAAGCGGGAGCTTCCTACAATGAGCAGTTCTTC CATQAGASYNEQFF
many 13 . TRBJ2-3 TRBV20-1 TGCAGTGGCCGCGTACCCCCCTCCAATACGCAGTATTTT CSGRVPPSNTQYF
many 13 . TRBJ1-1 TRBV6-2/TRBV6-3 TGTGCCAGCAAGGCCAGGGGTTATACTGAAGCTTTCTTT CASKARGYTEAFF
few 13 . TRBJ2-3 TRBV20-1 TGCAGTGCCTCCCCGTCTAGCACAGATACGCAGTATTTT CSASPSSTDTQYF
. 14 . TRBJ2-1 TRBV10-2 TGCGCCAGCAGTGAGTCGGGCGCTTATAATGAGCAGTTCTTC CASSESGAYNEQFF
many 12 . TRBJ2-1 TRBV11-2 TGTGCCAGCAGCTTAGCGTGGGCCGACACTTTCTTC CASSLAWADTFF
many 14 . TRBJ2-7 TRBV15 TGTGCCACCAGCAGAGTCGGCAGGGGGGGGGAGCAGTACTTC CATSRVGRGGEQYF
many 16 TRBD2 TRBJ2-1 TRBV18 TGTGCCAGCTCACCCGCCGGCGGGAGCCCATACAATGAGCAGTTCTTC CASSPAGGSPYNEQFF
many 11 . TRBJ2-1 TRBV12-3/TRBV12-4 TGTGCCAGCAGGATCTTAAATGAGCAGTTCTTC CASRILNEQFF
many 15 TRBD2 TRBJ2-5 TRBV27 TGTGCCAGCACCCAAGTGGGGGTAGCGGGAGAGACCCAGTACTTC CASTQVGVAGETQYF
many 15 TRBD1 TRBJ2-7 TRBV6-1 TGTGCCAGCCAAGGAAGGGACAGGATAGCCTACGAGCAGTACTTC CASQGRDRIAYEQYF
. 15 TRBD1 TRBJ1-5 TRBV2 TGTGCCAGCAGCCAAGGGGACAGGGGGATCCTGGCCCAGCATTTT CASSQGDRGILAQHF
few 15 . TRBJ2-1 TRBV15 TGTGCCACCAGCAGAGATGCAACAGAATACAATGAGCAGTTCTTC CATSRDATEYNEQFF
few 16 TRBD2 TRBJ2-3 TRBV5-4 TGTGCCAGCAGCCAGGGACTAGCGGGAGCTGAGTTTACGCAGTATTTT CASSQGLAGAEFTQYF
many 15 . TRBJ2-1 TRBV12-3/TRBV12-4 TGTGCCAGCAGTCCGCCTAGGGGGGGGTACAATGAGCAGTTCTTC CASSPPRGGYNEQFF
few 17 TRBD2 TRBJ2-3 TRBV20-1 TGCAGTGCTACCGAGAGCACTAGCGGGAGATTGTCAGATACGCAGTATTTT CSATESTSGRLSDTQYF
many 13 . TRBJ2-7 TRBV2 TGTGCCAGCGGGGGGACCGGCGCTGGGGAGCAGTACTTC CASGGTGAGEQYF
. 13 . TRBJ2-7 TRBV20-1 TGCAGTGCTAGAGGGGGAGCTACTCGGGAGCAGTACTTC CSARGGATREQYF
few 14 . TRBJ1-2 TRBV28 TGTGCCAGCGGGGAGGACAGCCCTAACTATGGCTACACCTTC CASGEDSPNYGYTF
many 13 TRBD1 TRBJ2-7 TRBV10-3 TGTGCCATCAAGAAGACAGGGAGCTACGAGCAGTACTTC CAIKKTGSYEQYF
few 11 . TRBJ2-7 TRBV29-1 TGCAGCGCCGCCCAAACCTACGAGCAGTACTTC CSAAQTYEQYF
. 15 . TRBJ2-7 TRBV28 TGTGCCAGCAGTTTGTCGGGTTCGGGGGCCTACGAGCAGTACTTC CASSLSGSGAYEQYF
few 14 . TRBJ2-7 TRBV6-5 TGTGCCAGCAGTTACGTACAGGGCACCGGCGAGCAGTACTTC CASSYVQGTGEQYF
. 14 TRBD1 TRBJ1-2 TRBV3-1 TGTGCCAGCAGCCCCCCCCGGGGACAGGGAGGCTACACCTTC CASSPPRGQGGYTF
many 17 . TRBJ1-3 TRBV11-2 TGTGCCAGCAGTGCCCTTGGCAATGGCTTGTCAGGAAACACCATATATTTT CASSALGNGLSGNTIYF
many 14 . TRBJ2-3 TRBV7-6 TGTGCCAGCAGCCGCACCAGGACGGGAGATACGCAGTATTTT CASSRTRTGDTQYF
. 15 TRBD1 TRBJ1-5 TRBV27 TGTGCCAGCAGTTTAGTATCAGGGGGCGAGCAGCCCCAGCATTTT CASSLVSGGEQPQHF
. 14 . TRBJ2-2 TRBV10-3 TGTGCCATCAGACCCGAGTTGGGCACCGGGGAGCTGTTTTTT CAIRPELGTGELFF
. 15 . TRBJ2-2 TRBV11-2 TGTGCCAGCAGCCCCGACAGGCTGAACACCGGGGAGCTGTTTTTT CASSPDRLNTGELFF
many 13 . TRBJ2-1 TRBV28 TGTGCCAGCAGGAGGCTCTCCTACAATGAGCAGTTCTTC CASRRLSYNEQFF
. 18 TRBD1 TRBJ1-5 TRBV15 TGTGCCACCAGCAGAGACCTTCGGACAGGGGAGGGCAATCAGCCCCAGCATTTT CATSRDLRTGEGNQPQHF
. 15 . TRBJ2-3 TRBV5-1 TGCGCCAGCAGCTTGTCCGCTACGATCACAGATACGCAGTATTTT CASSLSATITDTQYF
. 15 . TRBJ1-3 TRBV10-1 TGCGCCAGCAGGCAGCCAGGGAGCTCTGGAAACACCATATATTTT CASRQPGSSGNTIYF
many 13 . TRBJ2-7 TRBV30 TGTGCCTGGACGGCCGGAGGGGGTTATGAGCAGTACTTC CAWTAGGGYEQYF
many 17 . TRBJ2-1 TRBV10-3 TGTGCCATCAGTGAGTCTGAGGGTAGCCCTCGGATAAATGAGCAGTTCTTC CAISESEGSPRINEQFF
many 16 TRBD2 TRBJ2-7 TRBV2 TGTGCCAGCAGTGAAGGGACTAGCGGGAGTGGATACGAGCAGTACTTC CASSEGTSGSGYEQYF
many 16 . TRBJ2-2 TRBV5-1 TGCGCCAGCAGCTTGGGGGCGGTCGCCAACACCGGGGAGCTGTTTTTT CASSLGAVANTGELFF
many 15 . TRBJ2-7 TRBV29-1 TGCAGCGTCGAAGGATTGGGGCGTGAGACCTACGAGCAGTACTTC CSVEGLGRETYEQYF
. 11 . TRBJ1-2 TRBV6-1 TGTGCCAGCGGAGGTAACTATGGCTACACCTTC CASGGNYGYTF